The 24 T cell receptor beta chains below all came from one sample that was sequenced in a study of shared clonotypes between healthy human individuals. Positively selected for CCR7, the CD45RO-negative cells used as naive CD8 cells excluded terminally differentiated effector memory CD45RA+ cells. Clones were read by immunoSEQ multiplex PCR, and TCRdb kept only the in-frame ones, dropping some. Altogether over 2,000,000 clones are present, roughly 93% being singletons, with the ten largest covering more than 1.5%. The source material was naive CD8+ T cells from PBMCs. These TCRs come from a man aged 18-30 years in good health. Some clones in this sample may be carry-over from other donors' samples.

This chain connects TRBV9 to TRBJ1-2, with D uncertain. Germline assignment: CDR1 SGDLS and CDR2 YYNGEE. The germline V and J ends were trimmed by 3 bases and 7 bases, with 19 bases remaining between them. The CDR3 sequence is 15 residues long. The CDR3 sequence: CASSGPTAPRGGYTF. As DNA, the CDR3 is TGTGCCAGCAGCGGTCCGACCGCCCCCCGGGGTGGCTACACCTTC.

This sequence joins TRBV29-1 and TRBJ2-1; 13 bases are shared with TRBD2. The CDR3 runs to 14 residues. Germline-derived CDR1 and CDR2 are SQVTM and ANQGSEA. The V gene end was trimmed by 7 bases and the J gene end by 9 bases; junction bases not matched to a gene: 9. The CDR3 is CSAAGLAGLSEQFF. The DNA for the CDR3 is TGCAGCGCCGCGGGACTAGCGGGACTGTCTGAGCAGTTCTTC.

V usage is TRBV27 and J usage is TRBJ2-7; 7 positions agree with TRBD1. This CDR3 region has 16 residues. Germline V gene lookup returns CDR1 MNHEY and CDR2 SMNVEV (reference sequence). V was pared by 5 bases and J by 2 bases, with 12 bases of the junction left unmatched. The CDR3 sequence: CASSRTGTALTYEQYF. The DNA for the CDR3 is TGTGCCAGCAGTCGAACCGGGACAGCTTTAACCTACGAGCAGTACTTC.

The rearrangement joins TRBV2 to TRBJ2-1, with 10 bases aligning to TRBD2. Looked up from germline, CDR1 is SNHLY and CDR2 is FYNNEI. V shed 4 bases, J shed 8 bases, and the junction held 5 bases outside the gene matches. The CDR3 extends over 14 amino acids. The CDR3 sequence is CASSGRTSGDEQFF. CDR3 in DNA: TGTGCCAGCAGTGGCCGGACTAGCGGTGATGAGCAGTTCTTC. Full variable domain (rest looked up from reference TRBV2 and TRBJ2-1): EPEVTQTPSHQVTQMGQEVILRCVPISNHLYFYWYRQILGQKVEFLVSFYNNEISEKSEIFDDQFSVERPDGSNFTLKIRSTKLEDSAMYFCASSGRTSGDEQFFGPGTRLTVL.

The DNA of the CDR3 is TGTGCCAGCATCTTAAGGGGGTCGCAAGAGACCCAGTACTTC. It encodes CASILRGSQETQYF. J is TRBJ2-5 and V is TRBV28; possibly TRBD1 for D (6 bases). The CDR3 totals 14 residues. Per germline, CDR1 MDHEN and CDR2 SYDVKM. V lost 7 bases and J 2 bases, leaving 14 bases between the germline ends.

On this clone itself: Other DNA variants within this sample encode the same CDR3. The CDR3 here is CASSFGTNTEAFF. The DNA of the CDR3 is TGTGCCAGCAGTTTTGGAACGAACACTGAAGCTTTCTTT. The gene calls are TRBV28 and TRBJ1-1; D call uncertain. Germline V lookup: CDR1 MDHEN, CDR2 SYDVKM. The CDR3 extends over 13 amino acids. Trimming removed 3 bases from V and 1 base from J, with 6 bases in between.

The rearrangement uses TRBV7-3 and TRBJ2-6; either TRBD1 or TRBD2 may supply D (5 bases each). CDR1 is SGHTA and CDR2 is FQGTGA in the germline V gene. There are 17 residues in the CDR3. V lost 10 bases, J lost 0 bases, and 19 bases lay in between. CDR3 nucleotide sequence: TGTGCCAAATGGGGGTCTGCCTTCACCTCTGGGGCCAACGTCCTGACTTTC. This sequence encodes CAKWGSAFTSGANVLTF.

The chain uses TRBV4-1 and TRBJ2-7; D may match TRBD1 or TRBD2 (5 bases each). CDR1 MGHRA and CDR2 YSYEKL come from the germline V gene. The V gene lost 0 bases and the J gene lost 6 bases, with 15 bases spanning the gap. This CDR3 region has 15 residues. CDR3 bases: TGCGCCAGCAGCCAAGATCTTGGGGGAGAGGGCGAGCAGTACTTC. Residues: CASSQDLGGEGEQYF.

Written as DNA, the CDR3 is TGTGCCAGCGGCCCCTTGGCGGGAGCCTACAATGAGCAGTTCTTC. Protein sequence: CASGPLAGAYNEQFF. The genes are TRBV27 and TRBJ2-1, with 7 bases matching TRBD2. Germline V gene lookup returns CDR1 MNHEY and CDR2 SMNVEV (reference sequence). The CDR3 has 15 amino acids. Trimming cost V 8 bases and J 2 bases; bases outside gene matches: 9.

The rearrangement joins TRBV28 to TRBJ1-1, with 7 bases aligning to TRBD1. Germline-derived CDR1 and CDR2 are MDHEN and SYDVKM. CDR3 length equals 15 residues. V shed 6 bases, J shed 5 bases, and the junction held 12 bases outside the gene matches. CDR3 DNA sequence: TGTGCCAGCAGACTTTTGATGACAGGGTGGACTGAAGCTTTCTTT. Amino acid sequence: CASRLLMTGWTEAFF.

CDR3 bases: TGCGCCAGCAGCCAAGTATCACCTTACACTGAAGCTTTCTTT. This translates into CASSQVSPYTEAFF. The rearrangement uses TRBV4-1 and TRBJ1-1; no reliable D call. The CDR3 covers 14 residues. Trimming cost V 1 base and J 3 bases, with 9 bases left between them. The germline V gene has CDR1 MGHRA and CDR2 YSYEKL.

This chain joins TRBV18 and TRBJ2-7, with a possible D match to TRBD2 (6 bases). Per the germline V gene, CDR1 is KGHSH and CDR2 is LQKENI. The CDR3 spans 15 residues. V lost 0 bases and J 5 bases, leaving 14 bases between the germline ends. The CDR3 spells CASSPPGGGGNEQYF. DNA for the CDR3: TGTGCCAGCTCACCACCGGGGGGAGGAGGGAACGAGCAGTACTTC.

This chain uses TRBV9 with TRBJ2-1, with 9 positions matching TRBD2. Germline V gene sequence: CDR1 SGDLS, CDR2 YYNGEE. This CDR3 region has 17 residues. The V gene end was trimmed by 0 bases and the J gene end by 3 bases; junction bases not matched to a gene: 7. DNA of the CDR3: TGTGCCAGCAGCGTAGCGGGTAGCGGGAGCCTCTACAATGAGCAGTTCTTC. This sequence encodes CASSVAGSGSLYNEQFF.

The chain has TRBV27 and TRBJ2-2; D is perhaps TRBD2 (5 bases). In germline, CDR1 is MNHEY, CDR2 SMNVEV (reference sequence). The V end was cut by 4 bases, the J end by 7 bases, with 13 bases between. The CDR3 is 14 residues long. The CDR3 DNA sequence: TGTGCCAGCAGTTCGCCCGGGATTAACGGGGAGCTGTTTTTT. Encoded protein: CASSSPGINGELFF.

The chain employs TRBV10-1 and TRBJ1-2; D call uncertain. V dropped 2 bases and J dropped 0 bases, with 4 bases sitting between them. The CDR3 has 13 amino acids. The germline CDR1 and CDR2 sequences are WNHNN and SYGVQD (reference sequence). This CDR3 reads CASSEAANYGYTF. CDR3 DNA: TGCGCCAGCAGTGAGGCAGCTAACTATGGCTACACCTTC.

The rearrangement links TRBV7-8 to TRBJ2-5; D is perhaps TRBD1 or TRBD2 (5 bases each). The CDR3 is 12 residues long. The germline gives CDR1 SGHVS, CDR2 FQNEAQ. V was clipped by 11 bases and J by 5 bases, with 15 bases between them. The CDR3 loop reads CADGTLGETQYF. The CDR3 DNA reads as TGTGCCGACGGGACCCTGGGGGAGACCCAGTACTTC.

This clone was found once. This chain uses TRBV28 with TRBJ2-7, with 9 bases lining up with TRBD1. Germline V gene data show CDR1 as MDHEN and CDR2 as SYDVKM. V lost 4 bases and J lost 6; bases outside the gene matches: 13. There are 16 residues in the CDR3. CDR3 DNA sequence: TGTGCCAGCAGTTCCAATCAACATCGGACAGGGGTCGAGCAGTACTTC. It is translated as CASSSNQHRTGVEQYF.

The table lists this clone with a count of one. The CDR3 reads CASRPGRTDTQYF. For the CDR3, the DNA is TGTGCCAGCAGGCCCGGACGCACAGATACGCAGTATTTT. The rearrangement links TRBV7-9 to TRBJ2-3; the D is unclear. This CDR3 spans 13 amino acids. V was shortened by 6 bases and J by 1 base, with 8 bases between the two germline ends. CDR1 SEHNR and CDR2 FQNEAQ come from the germline V gene (reference sequence).

The chain couples TRBV13 to TRBJ2-3; D may match TRBD1 or TRBD2 (5 bases each). The length of the CDR3 is 13 residues. V lost 2 bases to trimming and J lost 6 bases, with 9 bases between them. CDR1 PRHDT and CDR2 FYEKMQ come from the germline V gene (reference sequence). This CDR3 is CASSLSGPDTQYF. The CDR3 coding sequence is TGTGCCAGCAGCTTATCGGGGCCCGATACGCAGTATTTT.

A note on this clone: This sample also contains other DNA sequences that code for the same CDR3. The rearrangement joins TRBV7-9 to TRBJ1-2; D unresolved. Germline V gene data show CDR1 as SEHNR and CDR2 as FQNEAQ (reference sequence). The V and J ends lost 1 base and 1 base respectively, with 4 bases between them. This CDR3 spans 13 amino acids. CDR3: CASSLESNYGYTF. CDR3 coding DNA: TGTGCCAGCAGCTTAGAAAGTAACTATGGCTACACCTTC.

V is TRBV7-2 and J is TRBJ2-7; 8 bases line up with TRBD1. Germline trimming cut 5 bases from V and 2 bases from J; bases unmatched to any gene: 8. The CDR3 is 15 residues long. From germline, CDR1 is SGHTA and CDR2 FQGNSA. The CDR3 reads CASSVTGGRPYEQYF. CDR3 DNA: TGTGCCAGCAGCGTTACAGGGGGTCGCCCCTACGAGCAGTACTTC.

This clone was detected a few times. The V and J genes are TRBV5-6 and TRBJ1-1; D not certain. The CDR3 totals 11 residues. V lost 4 bases and J lost 2, with 3 bases in between. Germline-derived CDR1 and CDR2 are SGHDT and YYEEEE. CDR3 sequence: CASSTNTEAFF. For the CDR3, the DNA is TGTGCCAGCAGCACCAACACTGAAGCTTTCTTT.

This clone was seen a single time. V gene TRBV18 combines with J gene TRBJ2-7; possibly TRBD1 or TRBD2 for D (6 bases each). This CDR3 has 16 residues. CDR1 and CDR2 (germline): KGHSH, LQKENI. V lost 6 bases and J 0 bases, leaving 18 bases between the germline ends. The CDR3 region has the DNA TGTGCCAGCTCCCCCGCGGAGGGGGGTTACTCCTACGAGCAGTACTTC. This gives the protein CASSPAEGGYSYEQYF.

The gene calls are TRBV12-5 and TRBJ2-3; D is uncertain. The CDR3 is 12 amino acids. Germline V gene sequence: CDR1 LGHNT, CDR2 FRNRAP. V lost 2 bases, J lost 5 bases, and 5 bases lay in between. CDR3 amino acids: CASGLSQDTQYF. CDR3 coding DNA: TGTGCTAGTGGTTTGTCGCAAGATACGCAGTATTTT.